The 5 T cell receptor beta chains presented below share a single source sample, sequenced in a study of cytomegalovirus exposure and HLA in healthy donors. Researchers ran the PCR with 60 Vbeta and 13 Jbeta primers. Measured with immunoSEQ multiplex PCR; TCRdb has only the in-frame clones, and not every one. This sample yields roughly 180,000 clones, of which over 70% are seen a single time; less than 1.5% belongs to the top ten. The sample was PBMCs. Receptors originate from a woman in her 30s in good health and CMV-seropositive.

The chain recombines TRBV7-9 with TRBJ2-6; D remains unclear. Germline CDR1 and CDR2: SEHNR and FQNEAQ (reference sequence). This CDR3 is built from 17 residues. Trimming took off 6 bases at V and 0 bases at J, with 15 bases between the two ends. In DNA, the CDR3 is TGTGCCAGCAGTCAAAGCTACGCCCGCTCTGGGGCCAACGTCCTGACTTTC. This codes for CASSQSYARSGANVLTF. The full variable domain, with the rest looked up from reference TRBV7-9 and TRBJ2-6, is DTGVSQNPRHKITKRGQNVTFRCDPISEHNRLYWYRQTLGQGPEFLTYFQNEAQLEKSRLLSDRFSAERPKGSFSTLEIQRTEQGDSAMYLCASSQSYARSGANVLTFGAGSRLTVL.

This sequence joins TRBV7-2 and TRBJ1-5, with 9 bases fitting TRBD1. V lost 5 bases, J lost 2 bases, and 1 base stayed unmatched. The V gene's germline CDR1 is SGHTA and CDR2 FQGNSA. The CDR3 runs to 14 residues. Here the CDR3 DNA reads TGTGCCAGCAGCCGACAGGGGGGCAATCAGCCCCAGCATTTT. This sequence encodes CASSRQGGNQPQHF.

The chain is built from TRBV5-6 and TRBJ2-2, with TRBD2 matching over 7 bases. Germline V gene sequence: CDR1 SGHDT, CDR2 YYEEEE. J was trimmed by 8 bases and V by 4 bases; bases with no gene match: 8. The CDR3 has 14 residues. The CDR3 DNA reads as TGTGCCAGCAGCCCAGGACTAGAAGCGGGGGAGCTGTTTTTT. Protein product: CASSPGLEAGELFF.

The J gene is TRBJ2-5, the V gene TRBV5-1, with TRBD2 identical over 9 bases. V gave up 3 bases and J gave up 3 bases; unmatched junction bases: 6. This CDR3 contains 15 residues. Germline CDR1 and CDR2: SGHRS and YFSETQ. The CDR3 here is CASSWGASGKETQYF. The CDR3 region has the DNA TGCGCCAGCAGCTGGGGGGCTAGCGGGAAAGAGACCCAGTACTTC.

The chain carries TRBV5-4 and TRBJ2-7; D not certain. V was pared by 4 bases and J by 1 base, with 15 bases between. The CDR3 totals 15 residues. The germline V gene has CDR1 SGHNT and CDR2 YYREEE (reference sequence). CDR3 DNA sequence: TGTGCCAGCAGCCACCCAGAGGTTACATCCTACGAGCAGTACTTC. Translating it yields CASSHPEVTSYEQYF.